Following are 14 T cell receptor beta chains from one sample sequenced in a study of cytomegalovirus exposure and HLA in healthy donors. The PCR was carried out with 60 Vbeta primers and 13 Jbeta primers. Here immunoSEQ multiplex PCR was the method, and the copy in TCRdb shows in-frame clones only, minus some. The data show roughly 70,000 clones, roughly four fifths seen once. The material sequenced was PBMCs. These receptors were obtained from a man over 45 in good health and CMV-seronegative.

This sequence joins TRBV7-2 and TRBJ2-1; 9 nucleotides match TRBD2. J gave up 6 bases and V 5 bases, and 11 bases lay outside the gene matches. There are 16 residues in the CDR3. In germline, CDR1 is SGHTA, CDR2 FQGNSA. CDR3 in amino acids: CASSGLASKGGNEQFF. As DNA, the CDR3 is TGTGCCAGCAGCGGACTAGCGAGTAAAGGTGGCAATGAGCAGTTCTTC.

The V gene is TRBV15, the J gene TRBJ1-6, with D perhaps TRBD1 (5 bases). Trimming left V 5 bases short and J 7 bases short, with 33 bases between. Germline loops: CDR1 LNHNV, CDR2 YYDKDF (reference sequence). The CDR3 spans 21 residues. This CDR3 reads CATSVGPHRDFGRIRNSPLHF. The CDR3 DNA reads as TGTGCCACCAGCGTTGGCCCGCACCGGGACTTCGGGCGAATACGAAATTCACCCCTCCACTTT.

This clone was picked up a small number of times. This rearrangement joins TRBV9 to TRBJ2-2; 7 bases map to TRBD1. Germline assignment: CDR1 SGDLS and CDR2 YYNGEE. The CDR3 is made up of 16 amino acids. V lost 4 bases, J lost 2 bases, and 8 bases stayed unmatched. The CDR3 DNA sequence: TGTGCCAGCAGCACCTCCCGGGACAGAAACACCGGGGAGCTGTTTTTT. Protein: CASSTSRDRNTGELFF.

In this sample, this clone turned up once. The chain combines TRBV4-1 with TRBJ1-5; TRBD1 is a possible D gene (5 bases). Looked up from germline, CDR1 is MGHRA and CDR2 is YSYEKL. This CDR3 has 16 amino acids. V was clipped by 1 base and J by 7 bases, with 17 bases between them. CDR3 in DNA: TGCGCCAGCAGCCAAGGTAACTCGGGGGTTGGGCAGCCCCAGCATTTT. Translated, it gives CASSQGNSGVGQPQHF.

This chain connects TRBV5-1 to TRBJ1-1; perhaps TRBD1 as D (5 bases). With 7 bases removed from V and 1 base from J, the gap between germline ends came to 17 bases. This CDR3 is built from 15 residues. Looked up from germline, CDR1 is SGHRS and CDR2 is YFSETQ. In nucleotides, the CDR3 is TGCGCCAGCGGACCCCACGACAGTCCGAACACTGAAGCTTTCTTT. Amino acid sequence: CASGPHDSPNTEAFF. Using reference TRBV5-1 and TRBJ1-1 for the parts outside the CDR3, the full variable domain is KAGVTQTPRYLIKTRGQQVTLSCSPISGHRSVSWYQQTPGQGLQFLFEYFSETQRNKGNFPGRFSGRQFSNSRSEMNVSTLELGDSALYLCASGPHDSPNTEAFFGQGTRLTVV.

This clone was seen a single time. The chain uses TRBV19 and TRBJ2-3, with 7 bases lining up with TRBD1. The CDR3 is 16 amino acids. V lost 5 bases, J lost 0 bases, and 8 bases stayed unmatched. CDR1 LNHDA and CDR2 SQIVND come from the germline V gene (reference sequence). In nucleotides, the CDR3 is TGTGCCAGTAGTCGAAACAGGGGCGCTAGCACAGATACGCAGTATTTT. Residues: CASSRNRGASTDTQYF.

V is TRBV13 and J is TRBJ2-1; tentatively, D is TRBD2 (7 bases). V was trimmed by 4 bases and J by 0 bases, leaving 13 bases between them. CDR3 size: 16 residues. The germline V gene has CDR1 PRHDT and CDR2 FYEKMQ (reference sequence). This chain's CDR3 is CASSSQGLFSYNEQFF. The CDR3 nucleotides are TGTGCCAGCAGCTCACAGGGACTATTCTCCTACAATGAGCAGTTCTTC.

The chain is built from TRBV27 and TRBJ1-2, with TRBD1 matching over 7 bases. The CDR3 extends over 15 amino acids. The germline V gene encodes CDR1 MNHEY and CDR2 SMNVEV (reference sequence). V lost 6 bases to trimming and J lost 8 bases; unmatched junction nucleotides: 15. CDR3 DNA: TGTGCCAGCAGCCGGTCGGGACAGACAGGTCTGGGCTACACCTTC. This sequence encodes CASSRSGQTGLGYTF.

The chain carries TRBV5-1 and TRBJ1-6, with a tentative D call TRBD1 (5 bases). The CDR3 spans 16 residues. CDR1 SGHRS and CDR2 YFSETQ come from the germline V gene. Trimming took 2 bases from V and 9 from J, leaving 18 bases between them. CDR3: CASSLYYRDSFSPLHF. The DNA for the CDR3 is TGCGCCAGCAGCTTATATTATAGAGACAGTTTTTCACCCCTCCACTTT.

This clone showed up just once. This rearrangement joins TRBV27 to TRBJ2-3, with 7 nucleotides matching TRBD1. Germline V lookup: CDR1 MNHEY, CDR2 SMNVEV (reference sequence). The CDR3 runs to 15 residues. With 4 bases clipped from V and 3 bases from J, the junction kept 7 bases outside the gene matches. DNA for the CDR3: TGTGCCAGCAGTTCCTATAGACAGGGAACAGATACGCAGTATTTT. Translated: CASSSYRQGTDTQYF.

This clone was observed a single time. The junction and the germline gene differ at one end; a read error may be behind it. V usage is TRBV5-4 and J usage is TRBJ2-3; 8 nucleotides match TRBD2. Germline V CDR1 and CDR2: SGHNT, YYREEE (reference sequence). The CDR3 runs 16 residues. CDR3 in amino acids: CASSSRTRTSTDTQYF. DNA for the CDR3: TGTGCCAGCAGCTCAAGGACCAGGACTAGCACAGATACGCAATATTTT.

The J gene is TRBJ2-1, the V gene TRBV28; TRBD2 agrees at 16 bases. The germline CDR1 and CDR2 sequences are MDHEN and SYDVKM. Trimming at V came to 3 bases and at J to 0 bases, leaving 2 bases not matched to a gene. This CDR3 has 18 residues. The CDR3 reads CASSFGTSGRASYNEQFF. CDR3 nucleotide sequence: TGTGCCAGCAGTTTTGGGACTAGCGGGAGGGCCTCCTACAATGAGCAGTTCTTC.

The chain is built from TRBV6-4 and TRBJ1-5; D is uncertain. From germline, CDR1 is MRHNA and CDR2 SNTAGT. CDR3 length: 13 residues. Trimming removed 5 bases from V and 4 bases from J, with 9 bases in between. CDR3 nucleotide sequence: TGTGCCAGCAGTACAGAGTTAAATCAGCCCCAGCATTTT. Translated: CASSTELNQPQHF.

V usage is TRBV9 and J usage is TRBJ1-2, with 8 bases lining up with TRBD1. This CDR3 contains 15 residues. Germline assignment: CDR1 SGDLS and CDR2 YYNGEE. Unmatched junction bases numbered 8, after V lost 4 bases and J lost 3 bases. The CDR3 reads CASSTSGGADYGYTF. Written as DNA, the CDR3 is TGTGCCAGCAGCACCTCAGGGGGCGCTGACTATGGCTACACCTTC.